This note documents a single T cell receptor (beta chain) sequence. The data originate from a study of blood T cell repertoires in COVID-19. Trimming cost V 4 bases and J 2 bases, with 6 bases left between them. CDR1 MNHEY and CDR2 SVGAGI come from the germline V gene. The CDR3 totals 13 residues. The data were produced by immunoSEQ multiplex PCR, yet TCRdb's version contains in-frame clones alone and is incomplete. This table holds 130,000 to 150,000 clones, around 85% found once. Sequencing was carried out using peripheral blood. The clonotype comes from a woman aged 60 to 75 with COVID-19, enrolled during active disease. This chain joins TRBV6-5 and TRBJ1-5, with D possibly being TRBD1 (5 bases). As DNA, the CDR3 is TGTGCCAGCAGTTCGGGGGGCAATCAGCCCCAGCATTTT. Translating gives CASSSGGNQPQHF.